The rows below give T cell receptor beta chains drawn from one sample of a study of response to subunit inactivated influenza vaccine. TCRdb fed the RT-PCR reads into MiXCR, producing one record per CDR3 protein. The profile shows under 550,000 distinct CDR3 sequences, under 8.5% of them singletons. The sample was PBMCs from blood, taken around 25 months after vaccination. All receptors come from a man between 50 and 69 years old who received an inactivated influenza vaccine. CDR3s include the opening cysteine and the closing phenylalanine or tryptophan. The D gene is left open where the match is weak. Expanded clones are given a class, and other clones once, few, many or no size at all.

clone_size,j_call,d_call,v_call,cdr3_nt,cdr3_aa
.,TRBJ2-3,.,TRBV28,TGTGCCAGCACTCTGGGACAAACCACAGATACGCAGTATTTT,CASTLGQTTDTQYF
many,TRBJ2-7,TRBD1,TRBV12-3/TRBV12-4,TGTGCCAGCACCCGGACAGGGGCGACTTACGAGCAGTACTTC,CASTRTGATYEQYF
.,TRBJ2-7,TRBD1,TRBV5-1,TGCGCCAGCAGCTCCTCAGGGGGAACGGCCTACGAGCAGTACTTC,CASSSSGGTAYEQYF
few,TRBJ2-5,TRBD2,TRBV5-1,TGCGCCAGCAGCTTGTCAGCGGGGGGAGTGGAGACCCAGTACTTC,CASSLSAGGVETQYF
many,TRBJ2-7,.,TRBV3-1,TGTGCCAGCAGCCTCAGCCTTAAATCCTACGAGCAGTACTTC,CASSLSLKSYEQYF
.,TRBJ2-7,.,TRBV4-2,TGTGCCAGCAGCCAACTACTGTCGGGCGGGCGCCCCTACGAGCAGTACTTC,CASSQLLSGGRPYEQYF
.,TRBJ2-5,.,TRBV29-1,TGCAGCGTTCTGACACCTCAAGAGACCCAGTACTTC,CSVLTPQETQYF
many,TRBJ2-3,.,TRBV4-2,TGTGCCAGCAGCCAGACACAGGAGTCCACAGATACGCAGTATTTT,CASSQTQESTDTQYF
.,TRBJ1-1,.,TRBV12-3/TRBV12-4,TGTGCCAGCAGTTTAGATCGCAGCACTGAAGCTTTCTTT,CASSLDRSTEAFF
.,TRBJ1-1,.,TRBV6-5,TGTGCCAGCAGTTATATCGGATCGAACAGTGAAGCTTTCTTT,CASSYIGSNSEAFF
.,TRBJ2-2,.,TRBV3-1,TGTGCCAGCAGCCTACTCGGCGGGGAGCTGTTTTTT,CASSLLGGELFF
many,TRBJ2-5,.,TRBV25-1,TGTGCCAGCAGAGAACCCGGCAAGGAGACCCAGTACTTC,CASREPGKETQYF
.,TRBJ2-7,.,TRBV20-1,TGCAGTGCTACGGGTTCGGACGAGCAGTACTTC,CSATGSDEQYF
.,TRBJ2-1,TRBD2,TRBV6-1,TGTGCCAGCCAGCGTCGGGGGGAATCCTACAATGAGCAGTTCTTC,CASQRRGESYNEQFF
.,TRBJ2-3,.,TRBV1,TGCACCAGCAGACACGTAGCGGATAGCACAGATACGCAGTATTTT,CTSRHVADSTDTQYF
few,TRBJ2-3,TRBD2,TRBV11-3,TGTGCCAGCAGCTTCAGAGCGGGAGGAGGGGCAGATACGCAGTATTTT,CASSFRAGGGADTQYF
many,TRBJ2-7,.,TRBV11-2,TGTGCCAGCAGCTTCGCGCAGGACGCCGCCTACGAGCAGTACTTC,CASSFAQDAAYEQYF
few,TRBJ2-3,TRBD2,TRBV7-9,TGTGCCAGCAGCGAAGGGACTAGCGGTACAGATACGCAGTATTTT,CASSEGTSGTDTQYF
.,TRBJ2-7,TRBD1,TRBV20-1,TGCAGTGCTGGTCCGGGACAGGCTCTCTACGAGCAGTACTTC,CSAGPGQALYEQYF
many,TRBJ2-3,TRBD2,TRBV30,TGTGCCTGGAGGAAACTCGGACTAGCGGGAGGAGATACGCAGTATTTT,CAWRKLGLAGGDTQYF
.,TRBJ2-1,TRBD2,TRBV12-3/TRBV12-4,TGTGCCAGCAGTTTAGGGGGGACTAGCGGGAACAATGAGCAGTTCTTC,CASSLGGTSGNNEQFF
few,TRBJ2-3,.,TRBV12-3/TRBV12-4,TGTGCCAGCAGTGGCAACCTCAGGGGAACAAGTACGCAGTATTTT,CASSGNLRGTSTQYF
few,TRBJ2-1,TRBD2,TRBV20-1,TGCAGTGCTAGCCGGGGGGGCTCCTACAATGAGCAGTTCTTC,CSASRGGSYNEQFF
.,TRBJ2-5,.,TRBV15,TGTGCCACCAGCGTCGCGGCCAGGACCCAGTACTTC,CATSVAARTQYF
many,TRBJ1-2,.,TRBV5-1,TGCGCCAGCAGCGGCGCCGGACTGAACCGTGGCTACACCTTC,CASSGAGLNRGYTF
.,TRBJ2-1,TRBD1,TRBV6-1,TGTGCCAGCGAGACAGGACAGGGTTGGGGGAATGAGCAGTTCTTC,CASETGQGWGNEQFF
.,TRBJ2-7,TRBD2,TRBV7-8,TGTGCCAGCAGCCTGGGGAGCGGGAGGGCTCCCTACGAGCAGTACTTC,CASSLGSGRAPYEQYF
.,TRBJ1-4,TRBD1,TRBV30,TGTGCCTGGAGTGGACAGGGGTTGGCAAAACTGTTTTTT,CAWSGQGLAKLFF
.,TRBJ2-7,.,TRBV5-5,TGTGCCAGCAGCTATGGGAGTGTCTACGAGCAGTACTTC,CASSYGSVYEQYF
many,TRBJ2-5,TRBD2,TRBV6-2/TRBV6-3,TGTGCCAGCAGTCCCCTAGCGGGGGGACGGTACCAAGAGACCCAGTACTTC,CASSPLAGGRYQETQYF